This entry describes one T cell receptor beta chain. These data belong to a study of shared clonotypes between healthy human individuals. Clones were sequenced by immunoSEQ multiplex PCR, and TCRdb holds only the in-frame ones, with some missing. The profile shows a few million clones, 85% to 95% of them singletons. Sequencing was done on a sample of naive CD4+ T cells from PBMCs. Subset specified: CD45RA+ positively selected. The clonotype originates from a man aged 18 to 35 in good health. Some clones in this sample may be carry-over from other donors' samples.

For the CDR3, the DNA is TGTGCCAGCAGCCAGTCGGGGGGCTATCAGCCCCAGCATTTT. Its protein product is CASSQSGGYQPQHF. V is TRBV7-9 and J is TRBJ1-5; tentative D call: TRBD1 (6 bases). The V gene's germline CDR1 is SEHNR and CDR2 FQNEAQ (reference sequence). The germline V and J ends were trimmed by 5 bases and 5 bases, with 13 bases remaining between them. The CDR3 is 14 amino acids.